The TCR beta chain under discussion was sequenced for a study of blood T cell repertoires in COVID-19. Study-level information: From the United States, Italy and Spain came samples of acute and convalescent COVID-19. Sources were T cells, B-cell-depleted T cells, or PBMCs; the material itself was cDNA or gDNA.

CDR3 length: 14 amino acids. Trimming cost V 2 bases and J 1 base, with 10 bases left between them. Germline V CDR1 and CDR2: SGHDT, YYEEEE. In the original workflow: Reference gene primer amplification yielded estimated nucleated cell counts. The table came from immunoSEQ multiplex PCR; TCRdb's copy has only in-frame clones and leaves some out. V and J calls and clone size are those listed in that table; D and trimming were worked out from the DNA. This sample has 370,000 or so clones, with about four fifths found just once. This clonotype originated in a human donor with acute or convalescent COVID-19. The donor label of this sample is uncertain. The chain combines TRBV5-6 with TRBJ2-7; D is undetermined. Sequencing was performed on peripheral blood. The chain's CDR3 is CASSFGSSSYEQYF. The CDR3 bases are TGTGCCAGCAGCTTTGGCTCTAGTTCCTACGAGCAGTACTTC.